This T cell receptor beta chain was captured in a study of shared clonotypes between healthy human individuals (TCRdb year 2020). About the investigation overall: Two women and three men aged 18 to 49 years were included in the cohort. For each donor, CD4 naive and CD4 memory were each given three plates, CD8 naive was given two plates, and CD8 memory was given one plate. To estimate repertoire size and how much clonotype sharing occurs between individuals, the study deeply sequenced the blood TCR repertoires of several healthy adults. To increase sequencing depth and limit assay-specific biases, different laboratories used diverse techniques to prepare libraries and sequence TCR repertoires. Between about 0.85 and 10 billion PBMCs per donor were obtained by leukapheresis. What the research found in general, with its limitations: Across four donors, 5% to 6% of naive CD4, roughly 3.8% of naive CD8, 2% to 2.5% of memory CD4, and approximately 0.4% of memory CD8 clonotypes were shared. Because the study included only a small number of donors, the genetic and exposure-history diversity represented was limited. Incomplete sequencing was indicated by rarefaction of sorted-subset datasets, despite the large sequencing depth. Compared with non-shared clonotypes, clonotypes shared by all four sorted-subset donors had higher generation probabilities. Only blood was sampled, and tissue TCR repertoires likely differ from those in blood. Pairwise subsampling indicated that sequencing depth was expected to affect the degree of clonotype sharing among donors. Estimated clonotype richness was generally larger for naive than for memory subsets.

Using the deep immunoSEQ assay, multiplex PCR amplified TCR CDR3 regions from genomic DNA. For each cell subset, the extracted genomic DNA was distributed evenly across all wells of several immunoSEQ 96-well plates, and each plate served as one replicate. For sorted subsets, 150 to 200 ng genomic DNA, equal to 30,000 or so T cell genomes, was loaded into each replicate PCR. The purified libraries were quantified using a Qubit 3.0 fluorometer, sized with a Bioanalyzer 2100, and then quantified again using the KAPA Library Quantification kit. Every immunoSEQ 96-well plate was sequenced on a separate single-read 150-cycle Illumina NextSeq 550 flow cell. Turning to the authors' computational methods: Because the immunoSEQ output included only junctional sequences and no quality scores, the filtering could not be the same as the filtering used for full-length reads. To assign V/J genes and CDR3, sequences were annotated using PyIR, a Python wrapper for IgBLAST v1.9, with IMGT germline references. Reads with weak V/J assignments (E-value above 1e-6), missing CDR3, stop codons, out-of-frame junctions, or ambiguous translated residues were removed. V3J clonotypes were defined as sequences sharing the same inferred V gene, J gene, and CDR3 amino acid sequence. Percentage overlap between repertoires was calculated by dividing the number of shared unique clonotypes by the size of the smaller repertoire. RTK rarefaction, the Chao1 estimator, and Recon v2.1 estimates of unobserved clonotypes were used to assess repertoire richness. For all TCRbeta clonotypes obtained by the gDNA method from four donors, generation probabilities were computed with OLGA. The immuneACCESS repertoire file appears here via TCRdb, limited to in-frame rearrangements. These files lack a portion of the clones; in checked studies, under half of the deficit traces to unresolved V genes, and the cause of the others is not known. The DNA gave D and trimming, while V, J and clone size come from that table. The sample profile shows around 2.3 million clones; 95% of them were found once. The ten largest clonotypes hold 0.1% to 0.15% of the sample.

Concerning this clone itself: Its antigen is unknown. Base qualities are not provided; no much larger clone lies one nucleotide away. Other nucleotide sequences from this sample produce the same CDR3.

Donors were healthy HIV-negative adults with no recently reported acute infections or vaccinations. Every donor was a Caucasian adult living in Nashville, Tennessee, USA. Magnetic negative selection was used to enrich CD4+ T cells, after which naive cells were positively selected on CD45RA and the negative fraction became the memory subset. Blood was collected by leukapheresis, and PBMCs were isolated by Ficoll-Histopaque density gradient centrifugation and then cryopreserved in liquid nitrogen vapor phase. Purity and quantity of every magnetically sorted T cell population were checked by analytical flow cytometry. Each sorted fraction had its genomic DNA isolated and then quantified by UV absorbance on a Nanodrop 2000c. Trimming at the junction amounts to 4 bases on V and 4 bases on J, and the germline ends lie 8 bases apart. The germline V gene encodes CDR1 SNHLY and CDR2 FYNNEI. The CDR3 holds 12 amino acids from the cysteine to the phenylalanine. The kept DNA is CDR3 alone, 36 bases in frame from the first base.

Recombination connected TRBV2 to TRBJ2-7, with no D gene named confidently. This TCR came from a man aged 18-30 years in good health. The material sequenced was naive CD4+ T cells sorted from blood. The cell subset or site label of this sample denotes: CD45RA+ positively selected. In nucleotide form, the sequence is TGTGCCAGCAGTGCTCAGTCTTACGAGCAGTACTTC. The translation is CASSAQSYEQYF.